What follows are 2 T cell receptor beta chains derived from one specimen sequenced in a study of shared clonotypes between healthy human individuals. Sequenced by immunoSEQ multiplex PCR; TCRdb stores in-frame clones only, minus some. The sample has around 480,000 clones; about 80% are singletons. The sample consisted of PBMCs. Receptors originate from a woman in her 40s in good health. Some clones in this sample may be carry-over from other donors' samples.

The chain employs TRBV6-5 and TRBJ2-1; no definite D call. From germline, CDR1 is MNHEY and CDR2 SVGAGI. Deletions cut 7 bases from V and 4 bases from J, with 14 bases between. The CDR3 sequence is 14 residues long. The DNA for the CDR3 is TGTGCCAGCACCATTAATTCCGGGTACAATGAGCAGTTCTTC. The encoded protein is CASTINSGYNEQFF.

This clone was observed a handful of times. V usage is TRBV5-1 and J usage is TRBJ2-7; 9 bases fit TRBD1. This CDR3 has 15 amino acids. Germline V gene lookup returns CDR1 SGHRS and CDR2 YFSETQ. V shed 4 bases, J shed 2 bases, and the junction held 7 bases outside the gene matches. The CDR3 sequence is CASSIGQGPTYEQYF. The CDR3 DNA is TGCGCCAGCAGCATTGGACAGGGGCCTACCTACGAGCAGTACTTC.